These 17 T cell receptor beta chains came from one sample sequenced in a study of T cell responses to AZD1222 COVID-19 vaccine. Here immunoSEQ multiplex PCR was the method, and the copy in TCRdb shows in-frame clones only, minus some. Here the sample spans about 39,000 clones, about 90% being singletons. The material sequenced was peripheral blood, taken 28 days after the second dose of the MenACWY control vaccine. All receptors come from an adult who received the MenACWY meningococcal vaccine as a control.

This clone occurred once. The rearrangement uses TRBV10-3 and TRBJ1-2; 10 positions agree with TRBD1. The germline CDR1 and CDR2 sequences are ENHRY and SYGVKD. With V trimmed by 7 bases and J by 5 bases, 10 bases remained unmatched. The CDR3 is 15 residues long. CDR3 residues: CAIKSPGTGVYGYTF. The CDR3 DNA follows: TGTGCCATCAAGAGTCCCGGGACAGGGGTTTATGGCTACACCTTC.

V and J are TRBV15 and TRBJ2-1; D is uncertain. The CDR3 is 12 residues long. The ends were cut back, 0 bases at V and 8 bases at J, with 5 bases in the middle. Germline values: CDR1 LNHNV, CDR2 YYDKDF (reference sequence). CDR3: CATSRDTDEQFF. Here the CDR3 DNA reads TGTGCCACCAGCAGAGATACCGATGAGCAGTTCTTC.

J is TRBJ1-3 and V is TRBV7-9, with a tentative D call TRBD1 (5 bases). Deletions cut 5 bases from V and 8 bases from J, with 16 bases between. The V gene's germline CDR1 is SEHNR and CDR2 FQNEAQ (reference sequence). This CDR3 spans 14 amino acids. The DNA of the CDR3 is TGTGCCAGCAGCCTAGGGGACTGGGAGTACACCATATATTTT. Its translation: CASSLGDWEYTIYF.

This chain links TRBV6-4 with TRBJ2-1; 7 bases match TRBD2. The J segment lost 12 bases and the V segment lost 4 bases, leaving 6 bases of the junction unmatched. CDR3 length: 12 residues. CDR1 and CDR2 from the germline V gene are MRHNA and SNTAGT. CDR3 loop: CASSVPGGTQFF. The CDR3 DNA reads as TGTGCCAGCAGTGTCCCCGGGGGGACGCAGTTCTTC.

The chain employs TRBV7-3 and TRBJ2-3, with unresolved D. Per germline, CDR1 SGHTA and CDR2 FQGTGA. V lost 0 bases, J lost 6 bases, and 10 bases lay in between. The CDR3 has 14 residues. Here the CDR3 DNA reads TGTGCCAGCAGCTTAACTAGTGGGATTGATACGCAGTATTTT. Residues: CASSLTSGIDTQYF.

The V and J genes are TRBV9 and TRBJ2-1; perhaps TRBD2 as D (6 bases). With 2 bases removed from V and 9 bases from J, the gap between germline ends came to 15 bases. Germline V gene lookup returns CDR1 SGDLS and CDR2 YYNGEE. The CDR3 runs to 14 residues. CDR3 residues: CASSVGGEGGEQFF. Written as DNA, the CDR3 is TGTGCCAGCAGCGTGGGGGGTGAGGGTGGTGAGCAGTTCTTC. The full variable domain, completed using reference TRBV9 and TRBJ2-1, is DSGVTQTPKHLITATGQRVTLRCSPRSGDLSVYWYQQSLDQGLQFLIQYYNGEERAKGNILERFSAQQFPDLHSELNLSSLELGDSALYFCASSVGGEGGEQFFGPGTRLTVL.

The chain recombines TRBV23-1 with TRBJ2-7, with 9 positions matching TRBD2. TRBV23-1 is filed as an ORF, its function uncertain. V lost 5 bases, J lost 0 bases, and 5 bases stayed unmatched. The CDR3 is made up of 15 amino acids. This CDR3 reads CASSEQREVSYEQYF. CDR3 nucleotide sequence: TGCGCCAGCAGTGAGCAGCGGGAGGTCTCCTACGAGCAGTACTTC.

The CDR3 bases are TGTGCCACCAGGCCGGACAGGGGGCTCTACGAGCAGTACTTC. Its protein product is CATRPDRGLYEQYF. The V and J genes are TRBV15 and TRBJ2-7, with TRBD1 matching 11 bases. V lost 6 bases and J lost 3; bases outside the gene matches: 4. The CDR3 is made up of 14 amino acids. Germline lookup yields CDR1 LNHNV and CDR2 YYDKDF (reference sequence).

This chain links TRBV5-1 with TRBJ2-3; 11 nucleotides agree with TRBD2. The CDR3 runs to 17 residues. Germline-derived CDR1 and CDR2 are SGHRS and YFSETQ. V shed 0 bases, J shed 4 bases, and the junction held 7 bases outside the gene matches. The CDR3 protein is CASSLAALAGGADTQYF. The CDR3 region has the DNA TGCGCCAGCAGCTTGGCCGCCCTAGCGGGAGGAGCAGATACGCAGTATTTT.

The chain couples TRBV2 to TRBJ1-5; D remains unclear. Germline-derived CDR1 and CDR2 are SNHLY and FYNNEI. The CDR3 sequence is 15 residues long. V lost 6 bases and J 4 bases, leaving 16 bases between the germline ends. CDR3 amino acids: CASSPRGAQNQPQHF. The CDR3 region has the DNA TGTGCCAGCAGCCCACGAGGAGCACAAAATCAGCCCCAGCATTTT.

The chain recombines TRBV11-3 with TRBJ2-3; the match to TRBD2 covers 15 bases. Trimming removed 4 bases from V and 4 bases from J; junction bases left unmatched: 6. The CDR3 runs to 17 residues. Germline values: CDR1 SGHNT, CDR2 YENEEA. The DNA of the CDR3 is TGTGCCAGCAGCTCAGGGACTAGCGGGAGGCGCTCAGATACGCAGTATTTT. The encoded protein is CASSSGTSGRRSDTQYF.

The rearrangement links TRBV6-2 or TRBV6-3 to TRBJ2-6; no clear D gene. The CDR3 is 16 residues long. The V and J ends lost 5 bases and 4 bases respectively, with 15 bases between them. Germline-derived CDR1 and CDR2 are MNHEY and SVGEGT. CDR3 coding DNA: TGTGCCAGCAGTGATTCGGTGGCCGACGGGGCCAACGTCCTGACTTTC. Protein sequence: CASSDSVADGANVLTF.

The chain combines TRBV5-1 with TRBJ2-1, with a tentative D call TRBD2 (6 bases). CDR1 and CDR2 from the germline V gene are SGHRS and YFSETQ. Trimming removed 3 bases from V and 10 bases from J, with 11 bases in between. The length of the CDR3 is 12 residues. Here the CDR3 reads CASSWPGDEQFF. CDR3 DNA sequence: TGCGCCAGCAGCTGGCCGGGGGACGAGCAGTTCTTC. Together with reference TRBV5-1 and TRBJ2-1, the CDR3 gives the full variable domain: KAGVTQTPRYLIKTRGQQVTLSCSPISGHRSVSWYQQTPGQGLQFLFEYFSETQRNKGNFPGRFSGRQFSNSRSEMNVSTLELGDSALYLCASSWPGDEQFFGPGTRLTVL.

V gene TRBV19 combines with J gene TRBJ2-3; no clear D gene. Germline CDR1 is LNHDA and CDR2 is SQIVND (reference sequence). V was pared by 7 bases and J by 0 bases, with 8 bases between. The CDR3 totals 13 residues. CDR3 nucleotides: TGTGCCAGTAAAAGCCCTAGCACAGATACGCAGTATTTT. Translation gives CASKSPSTDTQYF.

Here the CDR3 reads CASSVSGTEAFF. CDR3 in DNA: TGCGCCAGCAGCGTCAGTGGGACTGAAGCTTTCTTT. V is TRBV5-1 and J is TRBJ1-1; D is unclear. The V and J ends lost 4 bases and 5 bases respectively, with 9 bases between them. Per germline, CDR1 SGHRS and CDR2 YFSETQ. This CDR3 region has 12 residues. Filled out from reference TRBV5-1 and TRBJ1-1, the complete variable domain reads KAGVTQTPRYLIKTRGQQVTLSCSPISGHRSVSWYQQTPGQGLQFLFEYFSETQRNKGNFPGRFSGRQFSNSRSEMNVSTLELGDSALYLCASSVSGTEAFFGQGTRLTVV.

This sequence joins TRBV2 and TRBJ2-2, with a possible D match to TRBD2 (6 bases). V was trimmed by 6 bases and J by 4 bases, leaving 18 bases between them. The germline CDR1 and CDR2 sequences are SNHLY and FYNNEI. The CDR3 runs 16 residues. CDR3 DNA sequence: TGTGCCAGCAGCCCCTTTAGCGGTCGAGGCACCGGGGAGCTGTTTTTT. Protein: CASSPFSGRGTGELFF. The complete variable domain, with remaining parts taken from reference TRBV2 and TRBJ2-2, reads EPEVTQTPSHQVTQMGQEVILRCVPISNHLYFYWYRQILGQKVEFLVSFYNNEISEKSEIFDDQFSVERPDGSNFTLKIRSTKLEDSAMYFCASSPFSGRGTGELFFGEGSRLTVL.

The V and J genes are TRBV15 and TRBJ2-7, with D perhaps matching TRBD1 or TRBD2 (6 bases each). CDR1 LNHNV and CDR2 YYDKDF come from the germline V gene (reference sequence). This CDR3 is built from 14 residues. Trimming left V 3 bases short and J 6 bases short, with 15 bases between. CDR3 in amino acids: CATSSRGRLGEQYF. CDR3 sequence (DNA): TGTGCCACCAGCAGTCGGGGGCGCCTTGGCGAGCAGTACTTC. Complete variable domain (other parts from reference TRBV15 and TRBJ2-7): DAMVIQNPRYQVTQFGKPVTLSCSQTLNHNVMYWYQQKSSQAPKLLFHYYDKDFNNEADTPDNFQSRRPNTSFCFLDIRSPGLGDTAMYLCATSSRGRLGEQYFGPGTRLTVT.